This passage covers 18 T cell receptor beta chains from one sample sequenced in a study of T cell repertoires in cytomegalovirus infection (dated by TCRdb to between 2019 and 2020). TCRdb shows the sequencer as Illumina HiSeq 1500. TCRdb reprocessed the public reads (quality trimming at Q25 with fastp, clone calling with MiXCR) and kept in-frame beta chains. CDR3 protein sequences are deduplicated, and each keeps its most common genes and DNA. The sample has 150,000 to 200,000 distinct CDR3 sequences on record, roughly 9% of them singletons. About 4.2% of the sample belongs to the ten largest clones. The sequenced sample was PBMCs. The receptors here all came from a human donor in good health (CMV status not recorded). Some clones in this sample may be carry-over from other donors' samples.

The chain couples TRBV10-3 to TRBJ2-1; no firm D call. The CDR3 covers 15 residues. The ends were cut back, 0 bases at V and 6 bases at J, with 12 bases in the middle. In germline, CDR1 is ENHRY, CDR2 SYGVKD. This CDR3 is CAISESTQGSNEQFF. The CDR3 nucleotides are TGTGCCATCAGTGAGTCGACTCAAGGTTCCAATGAGCAGTTCTTC.

This clonotype has at least ten counts. The chain uses TRBV7-8 and TRBJ1-5, with D hard to call. CDR1 and CDR2 from the germline V gene are SGHVS and FQNEAQ. The CDR3 runs 15 residues. V lost 4 bases, J lost 6 bases, and 16 bases lay in between. The CDR3 is CASSYVAGLSQPQHF. The CDR3 DNA reads TGTGCCAGCAGCTATGTGGCGGGATTAAGTCAGCCCCAGCATTTT.

This clonotype was counted only a few times. The chain employs TRBV7-3 and TRBJ2-7, with 7 bases fitting TRBD2. Germline V gives CDR1 SGHTA, CDR2 FQGTGA. This CDR3 comprises 14 residues. The V segment lost 5 bases and the J segment 2 bases; nucleotides outside the gene matches: 6. CDR3 DNA: TGTGCCAGCAGCCCCGGACTAGGGGCCTACGAGCAGTACTTC. Translated: CASSPGLGAYEQYF.

This clonotype was counted ten times or more. This chain joins TRBV7-2 and TRBJ2-1; a weak D match, TRBD2 (6 bases). Germline CDR1 and CDR2: SGHTA and FQGNSA. The length of the CDR3 is 17 residues. The V and J ends lost 2 bases and 4 bases respectively, with 18 bases between them. CDR3 region: CASSLNPPGVGYNEQFF. DNA for the CDR3: TGTGCCAGCAGCTTAAACCCCCCGGGGGTCGGATACAATGAGCAGTTCTTC.

This clonotype occurred many times. V usage is TRBV7-2 and J usage is TRBJ2-1; maybe TRBD2 (6 bases). Germline V lookup: CDR1 SGHTA, CDR2 FQGNSA. Trimming removed 1 base from V and 2 bases from J, with 9 bases in between. CDR3 length equals 15 residues. The CDR3 here is CASSLVGGTYNEQFF. In DNA form, the CDR3 reads TGTGCCAGCAGCTTAGTGGGGGGTACCTACAATGAGCAGTTCTTC.

This clonotype was picked up a small number of times. V gene TRBV19 combines with J gene TRBJ1-5, with D unresolved. This CDR3 is built from 14 residues. Germline V gives CDR1 LNHDA, CDR2 SQIVND (reference sequence). Between the trimmed V and J ends, which lost 6 bases and 2 bases, there was a span of 11 bases. The CDR3 here is CASSSGTGNQPQHF. In nucleotides, the CDR3 is TGTGCCAGTAGCTCCGGTACAGGCAATCAGCCCCAGCATTTT.

This chain connects TRBV20-1 to TRBJ2-7, with D possibly being TRBD2 (7 bases). Germline CDR1 DFQATT, CDR2 SNEGSKA (reference sequence). V lost 0 bases and J lost 3, with 18 bases in between. The CDR3 length is 16 residues. CDR3 DNA: TGCAGTGCTAGAGACCCCGGGGGGCTAATCGTCTACGAGCAGTACTTC. It encodes CSARDPGGLIVYEQYF.

The chain joins TRBV20-1 to TRBJ1-5; D ambiguous. Trimming removed 3 bases from V and 4 bases from J, with 10 bases in between. The CDR3 sequence is 13 residues long. The germline V gene has CDR1 DFQATT and CDR2 SNEGSKA (reference sequence). The DNA of the CDR3 is TGCAGTGCTAGTCCGCAGCCGAATCAGCCCCAGCATTTT. It encodes CSASPQPNQPQHF.

This clonotype showed up just a few times. J is TRBJ2-3 and V is TRBV5-1; D possibly matches TRBD1 or TRBD2 (6 bases each). Trimming shortened V by 0 bases and J by 6 bases, and 8 bases separated the two germline ends. This CDR3 spans 13 amino acids. The V gene's germline CDR1 is SGHRS and CDR2 YFSETQ. CDR3 DNA: TGCGCCAGCAGCTTGGTGGGGGGCGATACGCAGTATTTT. Translating it yields CASSLVGGDTQYF.

This clonotype was recorded a few times. The genes are TRBV13 and TRBJ1-5, with D perhaps TRBD1 (5 bases). Trimming cost V 3 bases and J 5 bases, with 11 bases left between them. CDR3 length: 14 residues. Looked up from germline, CDR1 is PRHDT and CDR2 is FYEKMQ (reference sequence). The CDR3 coding sequence is TGTGCCAGCAGCTTCGGCAGGGCGGATCAGCCCCAGCATTTT. Protein: CASSFGRADQPQHF.

There are a few counts of this clonotype. The rearrangement joins TRBV2 to TRBJ2-1; D not resolved. The V end was cut by 4 bases, the J end by 6 bases, with 10 bases between. CDR1 is SNHLY, CDR2 FYNNEI, per germline. The CDR3 is made up of 13 amino acids. CDR3 sequence: CASSGGWGNEQFF. The CDR3 nucleotides read TGTGCCAGCAGTGGAGGCTGGGGCAATGAGCAGTTCTTC.

A few counts support this clonotype. This chain joins TRBV11-2 and TRBJ1-6; D not resolved. Germline CDR1 reads SGHAT; CDR2 reads FQNNGV. The CDR3 totals 16 residues. The V end lost 5 bases, the J end lost 4 bases, and 15 bases lay between the germline ends. The DNA for the CDR3 is TGTGCCAGCAGCCGTAAGGGCCGGGAATATAATTCACCCCTCCACTTT. As protein: CASSRKGREYNSPLHF.

The table lists this clonotype with many counts. The chain employs TRBV15 and TRBJ2-1; 9 nucleotides line up with TRBD1. The germline V gene encodes CDR1 LNHNV and CDR2 YYDKDF (reference sequence). V shed 6 bases, J shed 6 bases, and the junction held 3 bases outside the gene matches. This CDR3 has 13 amino acids. The DNA of the CDR3 is TGTGCCACCAGACGGACAGGGGTCAATGAGCAGTTCTTC. Translation gives CATRRTGVNEQFF. Using reference TRBV15 and TRBJ2-1 for the parts outside the CDR3, the full variable domain is DAMVIQNPRYQVTQFGKPVTLSCSQTLNHNVMYWYQQKSSQAPKLLFHYYDKDFNNEADTPDNFQSRRPNTSFCFLDIRSPGLGDTAMYLCATRRTGVNEQFFGPGTRLTVL.

This clonotype has ten or more counts. The chain employs TRBV4-3 and TRBJ1-2; tentatively, D is TRBD1 (6 bases). This CDR3 region has 16 residues. V gave up 1 base and J gave up 0 bases, with 12 bases separating them. Germline V gives CDR1 LGHNA, CDR2 YSLEER. CDR3 in amino acids: CASSQGWDTSNYGYTF. CDR3 nucleotide sequence: TGCGCCAGCAGCCAAGGATGGGACACCTCTAACTATGGCTACACCTTC.

This clonotype appeared many times. J is TRBJ1-5 and V is TRBV7-2; D is perhaps TRBD1 (6 bases). This CDR3 spans 15 amino acids. Germline V gives CDR1 SGHTA, CDR2 FQGNSA. V gave up 6 bases and J gave up 0 bases, with 12 bases separating them. CDR3 region: CASSYTGSSNQPQHF. Here the CDR3 DNA reads TGTGCCAGCAGTTATACAGGGAGTAGCAATCAGCCCCAGCATTTT.

This clonotype was detected many times. This chain connects TRBV11-3 to TRBJ2-3; TRBD1 is a possible D gene (6 bases). V gave up 1 base and J gave up 2 bases, with 10 bases separating them. The CDR3 extends over 15 amino acids. Germline V gene data show CDR1 as SGHNT and CDR2 as YENEEA. The CDR3 DNA is TGTGCCAGCAGCTTAGGACAGGTGATCACAGATACGCAGTATTTT. It is translated as CASSLGQVITDTQYF.

In its sample, this clonotype was seen many times. The chain couples TRBV7-2 to TRBJ2-2; D is undetermined. Germline V gene data show CDR1 as SGHTA and CDR2 as FQGNSA. Between the trimmed V and J ends, which lost 3 bases and 4 bases, there was a span of 9 bases. The length of the CDR3 is 14 residues. CDR3 region: CASSFAGATGELFF. The DNA for the CDR3 is TGTGCCAGCAGCTTCGCAGGCGCCACCGGGGAGCTGTTTTTT. Based on the CDR3 plus reference TRBV7-2 and TRBJ2-2, the full variable domain is GAGVSQSPSNKVTEKGKDVELRCDPISGHTALYWYRQSLGQGLEFLIYFQGNSAPDKSGLPSDRFSAERTGGSVSTLTIQRTQQEDSAVYLCASSFAGATGELFFGEGSRLTVL.

The chain has TRBV15 and TRBJ2-2; no clear D gene. Trimming shortened V by 2 bases and J by 12 bases, and 10 bases separated the two germline ends. The germline V gene encodes CDR1 LNHNV and CDR2 YYDKDF (reference sequence). CDR3 size: 12 residues. CDR3 sequence: CATSRLGTQLFF. In nucleotides, the CDR3 is TGTGCCACCAGCAGATTGGGAACGCAGCTGTTTTTT.